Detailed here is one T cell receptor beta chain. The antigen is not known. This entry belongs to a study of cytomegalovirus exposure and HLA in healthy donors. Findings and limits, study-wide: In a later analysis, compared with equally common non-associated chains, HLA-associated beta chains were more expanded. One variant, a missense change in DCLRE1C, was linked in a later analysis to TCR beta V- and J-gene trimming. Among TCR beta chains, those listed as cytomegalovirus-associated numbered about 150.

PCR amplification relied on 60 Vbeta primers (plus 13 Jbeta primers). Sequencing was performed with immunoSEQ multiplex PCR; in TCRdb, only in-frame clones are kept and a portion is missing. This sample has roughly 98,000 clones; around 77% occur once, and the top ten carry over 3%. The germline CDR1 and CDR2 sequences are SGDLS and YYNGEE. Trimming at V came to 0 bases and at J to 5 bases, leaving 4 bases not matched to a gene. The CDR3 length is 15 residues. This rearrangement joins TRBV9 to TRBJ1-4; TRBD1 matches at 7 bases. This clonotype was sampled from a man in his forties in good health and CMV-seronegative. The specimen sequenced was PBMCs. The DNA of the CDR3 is TGTGCCAGCAGCGTAGGGGGCAGGGGGAATGAAAAACTGTTTTTT. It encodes CASSVGGRGNEKLFF.